This TCR beta chain was recovered during a study of shared clonotypes between healthy human individuals. The germline V gene has CDR1 SGHRS and CDR2 YFSETQ. The V end lost 4 bases, the J end lost 2 bases, and 10 bases lay between the germline ends. The CDR3 length is 14 residues. Only in-frame clones appear in the TCRdb table, and some are missing; sequencing was by immunoSEQ multiplex PCR. In the table there are about 990,000 clones, about 80% of which are singletons. This clone was detected only a few times. At the DNA level, this CDR3 is encoded by other sequences in the same sample as well. The receptor comes from a man aged 18 to 29 in good health. Some clones in this sample may be carry-over from other donors' samples. V is TRBV5-1 and J is TRBJ1-3; no clear D. The specimen was memory CD4+ T cells from PBMCs. Described subset: CD45RA-negative fraction. CDR3 amino acids: CASSSSGTGNTIYF. CDR3 sequence (DNA): TGCGCCAGCAGCAGTTCAGGCACTGGAAACACCATATATTTT.